The clone carrying this T cell receptor (beta chain) was seen repeatedly, ten times or more. Its antigen is undetermined. The sample comes from a study of T cell repertoires in cytomegalovirus infection. About the study: CMV infection plus the matching HLA type was flagged by public TCR beta signatures.

TCRdb re-derived calls from the reads in MiXCR, one entry per CDR3 protein. The table lists 200,000 to 300,000 distinct CDR3 sequences, 6.5% of them singletons, with around 6.5% in the top ten. The trim removed 4 bases at V and 2 bases at J, leaving 8 bases unmatched. Germline values: CDR1 SQVTM, CDR2 ANQGSEA. CDR3 length equals 15 residues. Study-wide points: Cumulated frequencies of public TCR beta families served to identify carriers of CMV plus the relevant HLA.

This chain uses TRBV29-1 with TRBJ2-3, with 8 bases that match TRBD2. The receptor's source is a human donor in good health (CMV status not recorded). Some clones in this sample may be carry-over from other donors' samples. The material sequenced was PBMCs. CDR3 loop: CSVVGGGPITDTQYF. The CDR3 coding sequence is TGCAGCGTTGTCGGCGGGGGGCCCATCACAGATACGCAGTATTTT.